These 7 T cell receptor beta chains share one sample of origin, sequenced in a study of blood T cell repertoires in COVID-19. The method was immunoSEQ multiplex PCR; TCRdb's version includes in-frame clones alone and lacks a portion of them. This sample has under 250,000 clones, with around 85% found just once. The sequenced material came from peripheral blood. The receptors derive from a man between 45 and 60 years old with COVID-19, enrolled during active disease.

The chain uses TRBV7-2 and TRBJ2-1; TRBD2 matches at 9 bases. The CDR3 extends over 16 amino acids. Germline V gene data show CDR1 as SGHTA and CDR2 as FQGNSA. Trimming removed 5 bases from V and 7 bases from J; junction bases left unmatched: 12. CDR3 DNA: TGTGCCAGCAGCCCTAGAAGGCTAGCGGGGAGAAATGAGCAGTTCTTC. It is translated as CASSPRRLAGRNEQFF.

The V and J genes are TRBV15 and TRBJ1-5; no definite D call. Per germline, CDR1 LNHNV and CDR2 YYDKDF (reference sequence). V was cut by 7 bases and J by 4 bases, with 8 bases left in between. This CDR3 comprises 12 residues. CDR3 coding DNA: TGTGCCACCAAGGAGGAGAATCAGCCCCAGCATTTT. Protein sequence: CATKEENQPQHF.

V usage is TRBV4-1 and J usage is TRBJ2-5; a possible D gene is TRBD1 (6 bases). The germline V gene encodes CDR1 MGHRA and CDR2 YSYEKL. The CDR3 totals 15 residues. V gave up 1 base and J gave up 7 bases, with 16 bases separating them. CDR3 loop: CASSQVQGNWGTQYF. In DNA, the CDR3 is TGCGCCAGCAGCCAAGTACAGGGTAATTGGGGGACCCAGTACTTC.

The rearrangement joins TRBV9 to TRBJ2-3; TRBD2 might be the D (6 bases). Per germline, CDR1 SGDLS and CDR2 YYNGEE. Trimming removed 0 bases from V and 1 base from J, with 12 bases in between. CDR3 length: 16 residues. CDR3 protein: CASSVGTTKGTDTQYF. The CDR3 bases are TGTGCCAGCAGCGTAGGGACTACTAAAGGCACAGATACGCAGTATTTT.

Only one count was recorded for this clone. The rearrangement uses TRBV18 and TRBJ1-1, with a tentative D call TRBD1 (5 bases). The CDR3 runs 15 residues. Germline V CDR1 and CDR2: KGHSH, LQKENI. Trimming shortened V by 2 bases and J by 0 bases, and 10 bases separated the two germline ends. CDR3 coding DNA: TGTGCCAGCTCACCAGACAGACCTATGAACACTGAAGCTTTCTTT. Its translation: CASSPDRPMNTEAFF.

The rearrangement joins TRBV10-3 to TRBJ1-2, with D tentatively TRBD1 (6 bases). Trimming stripped 7 bases from V and 0 bases from J, with 12 bases between. The CDR3 consists of 14 residues. Germline V gene sequence: CDR1 ENHRY, CDR2 SYGVKD. CDR3 sequence (DNA): TGTGCCATCACCGAAGGGGGGGCTAACTATGGCTACACCTTC. Protein: CAITEGGANYGYTF.

The rearrangement joins TRBV7-2 to TRBJ1-1; D is perhaps TRBD1 (5 bases). Trimming took off 5 bases at V and 7 bases at J, with 26 bases between the two ends. Germline CDR1 SGHTA, CDR2 FQGNSA. The CDR3 spans 17 residues. The CDR3 is CASSRGGTINLGHEAFF. The CDR3 DNA reads as TGTGCCAGCAGCCGGGGGGGGACGATAAATTTAGGGCATGAAGCTTTCTTT.